The 10 T cell receptor beta chains below come from one sample, sequenced in a study of blood T cell repertoires in COVID-19. The assay was immunoSEQ multiplex PCR, and TCRdb's table has in-frame clones only and misses some. Of approximately 330,000 clones listed, over 80% are singletons. The specimen was peripheral blood. The receptor set was obtained from a man aged 30 to 45 with COVID-19, enrolled during active disease.

There are a few counts of this clone. The same CDR3 is also encoded by other DNA sequences in this sample. The chain uses TRBV5-4 and TRBJ2-1; no firm D call. CDR1 is SGHNT, CDR2 YYREEE, per germline (reference sequence). CDR3 length: 13 residues. Deletions cut 2 bases from V and 4 bases from J, with 7 bases between. In DNA form, the CDR3 reads TGTGCCAGCAGCTTCACAGAGTACAATGAGCAGTTCTTC. It specifies CASSFTEYNEQFF.

The chain recombines TRBV27 with TRBJ1-2, with 7 bases lining up with TRBD1. Germline assignment: CDR1 MNHEY and CDR2 SMNVEV (reference sequence). The CDR3 is 15 residues long. V lost 4 bases, J lost 8 bases, and 13 bases stayed unmatched. The chain's CDR3 is CASSSLSIQGLGYTF. CDR3 bases: TGTGCCAGCAGTTCCTTATCCATACAGGGGCTCGGCTACACCTTC.

The chain links TRBV3-1 (or the pseudogene TRBV3-2) to TRBJ2-2; TRBD2 aligns across 9 bases. J was trimmed by 6 bases and V by 4 bases; bases with no gene match: 9. The length of the CDR3 is 16 residues. Germline V gene data show CDR1 as LGHDT and CDR2 as YNNKEL (reference sequence). This chain's CDR3 is CASSPWAAGGSGELFF. The CDR3 DNA reads as TGTGCCAGCAGCCCGTGGGCAGCGGGGGGATCCGGGGAGCTGTTTTTT.

The rearrangement links TRBV11-2 to TRBJ2-3, with D tentatively TRBD2 (5 bases). Germline loops: CDR1 SGHAT, CDR2 FQNNGV. CDR3 size: 16 residues. V lost 1 base, J lost 2 bases, and 13 bases lay in between. The CDR3 protein is CASSLAAAEYTDTQYF. CDR3 in DNA: TGTGCCAGCAGCTTAGCCGCAGCGGAATACACAGATACGCAGTATTTT.

This chain joins TRBV14 and TRBJ2-4, with a tentative D call TRBD2 (6 bases). The V and J ends lost 4 bases and 0 bases respectively, with 10 bases between them. Germline loops: CDR1 SGHDN, CDR2 FVKESK. The CDR3 has 15 residues. CDR3 sequence (DNA): TGTGCCAGCAGCCGGGACTCATTAGCCAAAAACATTCAGTACTTC. This codes for CASSRDSLAKNIQYF.

The V gene is TRBV7-2, the J gene TRBJ2-7; 9 bases agree with TRBD2. Germline trimming cut 4 bases from V and 2 bases from J; bases unmatched to any gene: 9. The CDR3 is 16 residues long. Germline CDR1 and CDR2: SGHTA and FQGNSA. The CDR3 protein is CASSSARLAETYEQYF. For the CDR3, the DNA is TGTGCCAGCAGCTCCGCCCGACTAGCGGAAACCTACGAGCAGTACTTC.

The rearrangement uses TRBV28 and TRBJ1-5, with TRBD1 as a possible D gene (6 bases). Germline V gene sequence: CDR1 MDHEN, CDR2 SYDVKM. This CDR3 has 14 amino acids. V lost 4 bases and J 6 bases, leaving 13 bases between the germline ends. DNA of the CDR3: TGTGCCAGCAGTTCCAGGGGTTTGGGTCAGCCCCAGCATTTT. Its protein is CASSSRGLGQPQHF.

CDR3 region: CASSLEVGRAYEQYF. CDR3 in DNA: TGCGCCAGCAGCTTGGAGGTAGGGAGAGCCTACGAGCAGTACTTC. The chain couples TRBV5-1 to TRBJ2-7, with TRBD2 as a possible D gene (5 bases). Trimming pared 0 bases from V and 2 bases from J, leaving 12 bases between. CDR1 and CDR2 (germline): SGHRS, YFSETQ. The CDR3 length is 15 residues.

Here the CDR3 reads CASSPTGGTEAFF. The CDR3 DNA sequence: TGTGCCAGCAGCCCAACAGGGGGCACTGAAGCTTTCTTT. This chain joins TRBV7-9 and TRBJ1-1; the match to TRBD1 covers 8 bases. CDR3 length: 13 residues. V trimming: 5 bases; J trimming: 4 bases; junction bases outside the gene matches: 3. Per the germline V gene, CDR1 is SEHNR and CDR2 is FQNEAQ (reference sequence).

The rearrangement uses TRBV6-6 and TRBJ2-7; 7 bases agree with TRBD1. J lost 2 bases, V lost 7 bases, and 8 bases had no gene match. Germline V gives CDR1 MNHNY, CDR2 SVGAGI (reference sequence). The CDR3 spans 14 residues. CDR3 loop: CASTPGQSAYEQYF. CDR3 DNA sequence: TGTGCCAGCACCCCGGGACAGTCGGCCTACGAGCAGTACTTC.